Following are 4 T cell receptor beta chains from one sample sequenced in a study of OX40 agonist ivuxolimab in advanced cancers. Library construction relied on the immunoSEQ multiplex PCR assay. TCRdb took this table from immuneACCESS and kept in-frame rearrangements with V and J called. Such tables lack part of the clones; where checked against another copy, unresolved V genes explain under half of the gap, and the rest is unexplained. Here the sample has some 80,000 clones; over 85% occur a single time. The ten largest clones capture 20% of the sample. Sequences were derived from CD4+ or CD8+ T cells sorted from blood, sampled in a trial of the OX40 agonist ivuxolimab. These receptors were taken from an adult with an advanced solid tumor such as melanoma, head and neck, liver or kidney cancer.

The chain is built from TRBV14 and TRBJ1-2; D is ambiguous. Looked up from germline, CDR1 is SGHDN and CDR2 is FVKESK. V was trimmed by 1 base and J by 4 bases, leaving 13 bases between them. The CDR3 runs 15 residues. Here the CDR3 reads CASSQGRPGPYGYTF. Here the CDR3 DNA reads TGTGCCAGCAGCCAAGGTAGACCAGGACCCTATGGCTACACCTTC.

The V and J genes are TRBV10-3 and TRBJ1-1, with D unclear. The CDR3 extends over 15 amino acids. Trimming left V 4 bases short and J 0 bases short, with 12 bases between. The germline V gene has CDR1 ENHRY and CDR2 SYGVKD. The DNA for the CDR3 is TGTGCCATCAGTGGTAGGCAGGATATGAACACTGAAGCTTTCTTT. Protein sequence: CAISGRQDMNTEAFF.

V usage is TRBV29-1 and J usage is TRBJ1-1; D is uncertain. Germline V gene sequence: CDR1 SQVTM, CDR2 ANQGSEA. Trimming took off 7 bases at V and 3 bases at J, with 15 bases between the two ends. This CDR3 has 13 residues. The CDR3 sequence is CSACPDRHTEAFF. CDR3 DNA: TGCAGCGCTTGCCCCGACCGGCACACTGAAGCTTTCTTT.

The chain links TRBV11-3 to TRBJ1-2; TRBD1 might be the D (5 bases). The germline CDR1 and CDR2 sequences are SGHNT and YENEEA. With 5 bases removed from V and 7 bases from J, the gap between germline ends came to 14 bases. The CDR3 has 13 amino acids. The CDR3 bases are TGTGCCAGCAGCCACTCGAAGGGGTTTGGCTACACCTTC. Its protein product is CASSHSKGFGYTF.